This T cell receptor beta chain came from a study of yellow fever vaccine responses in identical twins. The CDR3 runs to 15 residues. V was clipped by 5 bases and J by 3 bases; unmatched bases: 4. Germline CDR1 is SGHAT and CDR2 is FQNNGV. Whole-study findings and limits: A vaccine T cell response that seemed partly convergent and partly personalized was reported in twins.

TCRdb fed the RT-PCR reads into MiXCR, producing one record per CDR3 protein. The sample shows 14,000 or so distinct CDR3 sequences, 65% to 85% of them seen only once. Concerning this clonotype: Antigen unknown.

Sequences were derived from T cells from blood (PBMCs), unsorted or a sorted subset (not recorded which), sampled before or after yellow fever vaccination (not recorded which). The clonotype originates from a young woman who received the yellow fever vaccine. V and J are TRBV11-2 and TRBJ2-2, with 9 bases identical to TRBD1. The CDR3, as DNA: TGTGCCAGCAGCCCGTGGACAGGGGACACCGGGGAGCTGTTTTTT. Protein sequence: CASSPWTGDTGELFF.